A selection of T cell receptor beta chains follows, all from one sample in a study of naive and memory T cell subsets. TCRdb redid the calling of the UMI-ligation and nested PCR reads with MiXCR, one entry per CDR3 protein. The profile covers about 85,000 distinct CDR3 sequences, with about an eighth appearing a single time and 0.75% to 0.95% taken by the ten largest. The sample was central memory CD4+ T cells from blood. The receptors were sampled from a human donor in good health. Both conserved end residues are part of each CDR3. D genes are given only for firm matches. Clone size appears in some rows only: once, few, many, or a class for an expanded clone.

D gene: .; clone size: .; J gene: TRBJ2-1; V gene: TRBV10-2; CDR3 protein: CASSESRSTTYNEQFF; CDR3 DNA: TGCGCCAGCAGTGAATCGCGGTCTACTACCTACAATGAGCAGTTCTTC
D gene: .; clone size: few; J gene: TRBJ2-7; V gene: TRBV2; CDR3 protein: CASGTSEWEQYF; CDR3 DNA: TGTGCCAGCGGCACCTCTGAATGGGAGCAGTACTTC
D gene: .; clone size: few; J gene: TRBJ2-1; V gene: TRBV5-8; CDR3 protein: CASSLIQVYNEQFF; CDR3 DNA: TGTGCCAGCAGCTTGATCCAGGTGTACAATGAGCAGTTCTTC
D gene: .; clone size: few; J gene: TRBJ2-1; V gene: TRBV7-9; CDR3 protein: CAAGVYNEQFF; CDR3 DNA: TGTGCCGCAGGGGTCTACAATGAGCAGTTCTTC
D gene: TRBD1; clone size: .; J gene: TRBJ1-5; V gene: TRBV12-3/TRBV12-4; CDR3 protein: CASSQGERSNQPQHF; CDR3 DNA: TGTGCCAGTTCGCAGGGGGAGAGGAGCAATCAGCCCCAGCATTTT
D gene: .; clone size: .; J gene: TRBJ2-3; V gene: TRBV11-2; CDR3 protein: CASSLGIDRGTDTQYF; CDR3 DNA: TGTGCCAGCAGCTTAGGGATTGACAGAGGCACAGATACGCAGTATTTT
D gene: .; clone size: few; J gene: TRBJ2-7; V gene: TRBV12-3/TRBV12-4; CDR3 protein: CASSLLGQGTYEQYF; CDR3 DNA: TGTGCCAGCAGTCTCTTAGGTCAGGGGACCTACGAGCAGTACTTC
D gene: TRBD2; clone size: .; J gene: TRBJ2-1; V gene: TRBV3-1; CDR3 protein: CASSQALAGGRDEQFF; CDR3 DNA: TGTGCCAGCAGCCAAGCGCTAGCGGGAGGGAGGGATGAGCAGTTCTTC
D gene: .; clone size: .; J gene: TRBJ1-6; V gene: TRBV6-2/TRBV6-3; CDR3 protein: CASKVGNSPLHF; CDR3 DNA: TGTGCCAGCAAGGTCGGCAATTCACCCCTCCACTTT
D gene: TRBD1; clone size: .; J gene: TRBJ1-2; V gene: TRBV5-4; CDR3 protein: CASSLGQGSAGQGYTF; CDR3 DNA: TGTGCCAGCAGCCTCGGACAGGGTTCGGCGGGACAAGGCTACACCTTC
D gene: .; clone size: .; J gene: TRBJ2-1; V gene: TRBV5-1; CDR3 protein: CASSLGGITYNEQFF; CDR3 DNA: TGCGCCAGCAGCTTGGGCGGGATAACCTACAATGAGCAGTTCTTC
D gene: TRBD1; clone size: few; J gene: TRBJ1-5; V gene: TRBV20-1; CDR3 protein: CSAKTGTVNQPQHF; CDR3 DNA: TGCAGTGCTAAAACCGGGACAGTGAATCAGCCCCAGCATTTT
D gene: .; clone size: .; J gene: TRBJ1-1; V gene: TRBV29-1; CDR3 protein: CSVGRNDRLVNTEAFF; CDR3 DNA: TGCAGCGTAGGGAGAAATGACAGGCTGGTGAACACTGAAGCTTTCTTT
D gene: .; clone size: .; J gene: TRBJ1-1; V gene: TRBV20-1; CDR3 protein: CSARPTYRVQWTEAFF; CDR3 DNA: TGCAGTGCTAGGCCTACCTACAGGGTGCAGTGGACTGAAGCTTTCTTT
D gene: .; clone size: medium-sized; J gene: TRBJ2-2; V gene: TRBV2; CDR3 protein: CASKFSGNTGELFF; CDR3 DNA: TGTGCCAGCAAGTTTAGCGGAAACACCGGGGAGCTGTTTTTT
D gene: .; clone size: many; J gene: TRBJ1-1; V gene: TRBV5-6; CDR3 protein: CASSLSFPGNEAFF; CDR3 DNA: TGTGCCAGCAGCTTGTCTTTTCCGGGAAATGAAGCTTTCTTT
D gene: .; clone size: few; J gene: TRBJ2-2; V gene: TRBV19; CDR3 protein: CASSKVPRHAGELFF; CDR3 DNA: TGTGCCAGTAGTAAGGTACCTCGACACGCCGGGGAGCTGTTTTTT
D gene: TRBD2; clone size: few; J gene: TRBJ2-1; V gene: TRBV24-1; CDR3 protein: CATMKPDTSGSPNEQFF; CDR3 DNA: TGTGCCACCATGAAACCCGATACTAGCGGGTCTCCCAATGAGCAGTTCTTC
D gene: .; clone size: few; J gene: TRBJ2-5; V gene: TRBV12-3/TRBV12-4; CDR3 protein: CASSASRETQYF; CDR3 DNA: TGTGCCAGCAGTGCCTCTCGGGAGACCCAGTACTTC
D gene: TRBD1; clone size: .; J gene: TRBJ1-4; V gene: TRBV24-1; CDR3 protein: CATSEGTGGGHEKLFF; CDR3 DNA: TGTGCCACCAGTGAAGGGACCGGAGGGGGCCATGAAAAACTGTTTTTT
D gene: .; clone size: .; J gene: TRBJ1-1; V gene: TRBV3-1; CDR3 protein: CASSQGQAYTEAFF; CDR3 DNA: TGTGCCAGCAGCCAAGGACAGGCCTACACTGAAGCTTTCTTT
D gene: .; clone size: .; J gene: TRBJ1-3; V gene: TRBV12-3/TRBV12-4; CDR3 protein: CASSLLVNSGNTIYF; CDR3 DNA: TGTGCCAGCAGTTTACTCGTGAACTCTGGAAACACCATATATTTT
D gene: .; clone size: .; J gene: TRBJ2-7; V gene: TRBV6-5; CDR3 protein: CASRSSYGARSEQYF; CDR3 DNA: TGTGCCAGCCGTAGCTCCTATGGAGCAAGGTCCGAGCAGTACTTC
D gene: TRBD2; clone size: few; J gene: TRBJ2-3; V gene: TRBV12-3/TRBV12-4; CDR3 protein: CASSRPGGRAMGADTQYF; CDR3 DNA: TGTGCCAGCAGCCGCCCAGGCGGGAGGGCCATGGGGGCAGATACGCAGTATTTT
D gene: .; clone size: .; J gene: TRBJ2-5; V gene: TRBV20-1; CDR3 protein: CSALRETQYF; CDR3 DNA: TGCAGTGCCCTTCGAGAGACCCAGTACTTC
D gene: TRBD2; clone size: many; J gene: TRBJ2-3; V gene: TRBV7-3; CDR3 protein: CASSQGLATDTQYF; CDR3 DNA: TGTGCCAGCAGCCAAGGACTAGCAACAGATACGCAGTATTTT
D gene: .; clone size: .; J gene: TRBJ2-1; V gene: TRBV6-2/TRBV6-3; CDR3 protein: CASRQQGSGKFF; CDR3 DNA: TGTGCCAGCAGGCAGCAGGGGTCTGGGAAGTTCTTC
D gene: .; clone size: many; J gene: TRBJ2-1; V gene: TRBV3-1; CDR3 protein: CASSQDRGSLYNEQFF; CDR3 DNA: TGTGCCAGCAGCCAAGATAGGGGCTCCCTCTACAATGAGCAGTTCTTC
D gene: .; clone size: many; J gene: TRBJ2-6; V gene: TRBV6-6; CDR3 protein: CASSLQGLGANVLTF; CDR3 DNA: TGTGCCAGCAGTTTACAGGGTCTTGGGGCCAACGTCCTGACTTTC
D gene: .; clone size: few; J gene: TRBJ1-5; V gene: TRBV6-2/TRBV6-3; CDR3 protein: CASSYPWGADQPQHF; CDR3 DNA: TGTGCCAGCAGTTACCCGTGGGGGGCGGATCAGCCCCAGCATTTT
D gene: TRBD1; clone size: .; J gene: TRBJ1-2; V gene: TRBV2; CDR3 protein: CASILDRGQTGYTF; CDR3 DNA: TGTGCCAGCATCTTAGACAGGGGGCAAACTGGCTACACCTTC
D gene: TRBD2; clone size: many; J gene: TRBJ2-3; V gene: TRBV29-1; CDR3 protein: CSAGTSSADTQYF; CDR3 DNA: TGCAGCGCCGGGACTAGCTCTGCAGATACGCAGTATTTT
D gene: TRBD2; clone size: many; J gene: TRBJ2-3; V gene: TRBV20-1; CDR3 protein: CSAFQAGSTDTQYF; CDR3 DNA: TGCAGTGCTTTTCAAGCGGGGTCCACAGATACGCAGTATTTT
D gene: TRBD1; clone size: .; J gene: TRBJ1-5; V gene: TRBV30; CDR3 protein: CAWSIGQGARQPQHF; CDR3 DNA: TGTGCCTGGAGTATCGGACAGGGGGCCCGGCAGCCCCAGCATTTT
D gene: .; clone size: .; J gene: TRBJ2-5; V gene: TRBV29-1; CDR3 protein: CSVEVYQETQYF; CDR3 DNA: TGCAGCGTTGAAGTGTACCAAGAGACCCAGTACTTC
D gene: .; clone size: few; J gene: TRBJ1-4; V gene: TRBV20-1; CDR3 protein: CSADRPLTATNEKLFF; CDR3 DNA: TGCAGCGCAGACAGACCATTAACTGCAACTAATGAAAAACTGTTTTTT
D gene: .; clone size: .; J gene: TRBJ1-2; V gene: TRBV5-1; CDR3 protein: CASSLDPGEDYGYTF; CDR3 DNA: TGCGCCAGCAGCTTGGATCCAGGGGAGGACTATGGCTACACCTTC
D gene: .; clone size: .; J gene: TRBJ2-1; V gene: TRBV20-1; CDR3 protein: CSARVRYNEQFF; CDR3 DNA: TGCAGTGCGCGGGTGAGGTACAATGAGCAGTTCTTC
D gene: TRBD2; clone size: many; J gene: TRBJ2-6; V gene: TRBV20-1; CDR3 protein: CSARDVLAGSSSGANVLTF; CDR3 DNA: TGCAGTGCTAGAGATGTCCTAGCGGGTTCGAGCTCTGGGGCCAACGTCCTGACTTTC
D gene: .; clone size: .; J gene: TRBJ1-3; V gene: TRBV11-1; CDR3 protein: CASSLDGNTIYF; CDR3 DNA: TGTGCCAGCAGCTTAGATGGAAACACCATATATTTT
D gene: .; clone size: many; J gene: TRBJ2-3; V gene: TRBV7-2; CDR3 protein: CASSVRRDTQYF; CDR3 DNA: TGTGCCAGCAGCGTCAGAAGGGATACGCAGTATTTT
D gene: .; clone size: .; J gene: TRBJ2-1; V gene: TRBV11-2; CDR3 protein: CASSFLGGVSSSYNEQFF; CDR3 DNA: TGTGCCAGCAGCTTTTTGGGCGGGGTCTCAAGCTCCTACAATGAGCAGTTCTTC